The TCR beta chain described here comes from a study of blood T cell repertoires in COVID-19. Across the study: The origin of the acute and convalescent COVID-19 samples was the United States, Italy and Spain. From T cells, B-cell-depleted T cells, or PBMCs came the material, which was cDNA or gDNA.

In the original workflow: By means of reference gene primer amplification, nucleated cell counts were estimated. Libraries were prepared by immunoSEQ multiplex PCR; TCRdb keeps only in-frame clonotypes and omits some of them. D and trimming were read from the DNA, whereas the V and J calls and clone size are those reported in that table. Counted here are about 260,000 clones, approximately 86% occurring once; the ten biggest clones make up just under 9%. This CDR3 is 15 amino acids long. V trimming: 4 bases; J trimming: 2 bases; junction bases outside the gene matches: 7. In germline, CDR1 is LNHDA, CDR2 SQIVND (reference sequence).

This sequence originates from a middle-aged man with active or convalescent COVID-19. The rearrangement links TRBV19 to TRBJ2-7, with 8 nucleotides matching TRBD1. Sequencing was performed on peripheral blood. The CDR3 nucleotides read TGTGCCAGTAGTACCCAGGGGGCCCGGACCTACGAGCAGTACTTC. Translation: CASSTQGARTYEQYF.